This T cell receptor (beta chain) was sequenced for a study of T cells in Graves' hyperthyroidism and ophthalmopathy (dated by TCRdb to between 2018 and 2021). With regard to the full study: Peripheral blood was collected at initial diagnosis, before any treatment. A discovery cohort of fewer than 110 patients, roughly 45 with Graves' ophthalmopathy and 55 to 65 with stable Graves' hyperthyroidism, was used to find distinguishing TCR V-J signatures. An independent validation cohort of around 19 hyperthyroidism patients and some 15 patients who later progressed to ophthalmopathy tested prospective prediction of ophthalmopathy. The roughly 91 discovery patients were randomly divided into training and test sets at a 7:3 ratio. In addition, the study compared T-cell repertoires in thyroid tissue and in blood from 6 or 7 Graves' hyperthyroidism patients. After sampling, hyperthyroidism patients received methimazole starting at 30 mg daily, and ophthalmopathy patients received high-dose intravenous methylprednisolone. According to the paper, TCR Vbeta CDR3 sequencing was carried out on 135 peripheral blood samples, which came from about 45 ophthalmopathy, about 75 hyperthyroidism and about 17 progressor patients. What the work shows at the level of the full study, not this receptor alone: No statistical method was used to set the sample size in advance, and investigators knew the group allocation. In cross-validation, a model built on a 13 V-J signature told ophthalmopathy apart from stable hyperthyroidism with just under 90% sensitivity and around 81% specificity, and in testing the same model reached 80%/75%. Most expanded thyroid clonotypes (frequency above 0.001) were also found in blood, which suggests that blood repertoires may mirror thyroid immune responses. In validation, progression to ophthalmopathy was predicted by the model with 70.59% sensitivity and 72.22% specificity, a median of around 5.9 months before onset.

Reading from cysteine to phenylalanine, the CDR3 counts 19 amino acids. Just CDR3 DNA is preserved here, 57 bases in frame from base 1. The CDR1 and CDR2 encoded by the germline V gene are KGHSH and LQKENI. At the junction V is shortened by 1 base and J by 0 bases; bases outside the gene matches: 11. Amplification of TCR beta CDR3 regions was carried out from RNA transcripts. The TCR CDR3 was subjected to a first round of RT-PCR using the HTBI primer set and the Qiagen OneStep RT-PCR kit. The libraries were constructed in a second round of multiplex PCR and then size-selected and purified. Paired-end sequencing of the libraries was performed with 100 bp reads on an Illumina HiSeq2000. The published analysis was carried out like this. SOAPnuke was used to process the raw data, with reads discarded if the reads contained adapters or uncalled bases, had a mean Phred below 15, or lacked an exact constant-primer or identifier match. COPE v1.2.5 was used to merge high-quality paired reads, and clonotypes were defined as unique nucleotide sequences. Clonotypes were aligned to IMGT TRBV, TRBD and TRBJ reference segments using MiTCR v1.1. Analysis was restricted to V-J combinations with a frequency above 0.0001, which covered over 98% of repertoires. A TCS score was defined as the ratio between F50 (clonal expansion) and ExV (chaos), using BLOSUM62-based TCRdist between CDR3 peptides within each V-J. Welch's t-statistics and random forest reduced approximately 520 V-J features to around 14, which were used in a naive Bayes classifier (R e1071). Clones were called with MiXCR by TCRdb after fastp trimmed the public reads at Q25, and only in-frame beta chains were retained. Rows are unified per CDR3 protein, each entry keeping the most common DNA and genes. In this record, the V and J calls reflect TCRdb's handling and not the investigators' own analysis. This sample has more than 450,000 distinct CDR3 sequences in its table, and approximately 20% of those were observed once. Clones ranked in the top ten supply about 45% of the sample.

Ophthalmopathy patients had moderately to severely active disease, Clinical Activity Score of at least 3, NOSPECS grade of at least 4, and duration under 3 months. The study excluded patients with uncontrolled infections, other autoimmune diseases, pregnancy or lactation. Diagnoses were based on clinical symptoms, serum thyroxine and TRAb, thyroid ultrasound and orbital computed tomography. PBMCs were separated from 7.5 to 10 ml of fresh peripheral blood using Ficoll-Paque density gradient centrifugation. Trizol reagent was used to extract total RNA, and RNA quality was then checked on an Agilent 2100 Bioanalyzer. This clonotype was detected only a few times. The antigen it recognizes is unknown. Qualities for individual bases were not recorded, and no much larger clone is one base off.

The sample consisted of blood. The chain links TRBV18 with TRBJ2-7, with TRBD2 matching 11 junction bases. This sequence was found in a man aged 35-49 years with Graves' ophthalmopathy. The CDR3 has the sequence CASSPLRLAGGPPSYEQYF. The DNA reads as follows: TGTGCCAGCTCACCACTACGGCTAGCGGGAGGTCCCCCCTCCTACGAGCAGTACTTC.